In its sample, the clone carrying this T cell receptor beta chain was seen many times. The use of a sample-barcoded 5' primer and a J-beta primer mix characterized a second PCR of roughly 6 to 11 cycles. A template-switch adaptor that had 12 random nucleotides put a tag on each cDNA molecule. TCRdb called the 5' RACE reads again in MiXCR, with one record for every CDR3 protein. The profile shows 650,000 to 700,000 distinct CDR3 sequences, 52% of them singletons. The data were taken from a study of blood T cells in healthy people across ages. The CDR3 is made up of 13 amino acids. Germline lookup yields CDR1 KGHSH and CDR2 LQKENI. V was shortened by 3 bases and J by 4 bases, with 8 bases between the two germline ends.

The TCR originated in a woman aged 80 or over in good health. The V call is TRBV18, the J call TRBJ2-3; D tentatively reads TRBD1 or TRBD2 (5 bases each). Sequenced: blood. The CDR3 spells CASSPLGADTQYF. The CDR3 nucleotides read TGTGCCAGCTCACCCTTGGGGGCAGATACGCAGTATTTT.